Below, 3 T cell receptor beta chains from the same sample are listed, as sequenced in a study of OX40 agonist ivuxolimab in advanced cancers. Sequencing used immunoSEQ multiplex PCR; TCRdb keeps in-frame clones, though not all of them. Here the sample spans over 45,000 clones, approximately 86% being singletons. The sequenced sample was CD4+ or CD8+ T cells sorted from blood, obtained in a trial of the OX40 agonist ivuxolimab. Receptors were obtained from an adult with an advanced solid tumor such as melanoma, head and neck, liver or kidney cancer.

This chain's CDR3 is CASSRGVNTEAFF. For the CDR3, the DNA is TGCGCCAGCAGCAGGGGGGTGAACACTGAAGCTTTCTTT. The chain couples TRBV10-1 to TRBJ1-1; 7 bases fit TRBD1. The germline CDR1 and CDR2 sequences are WNHNN and SYGVQD (reference sequence). The ends lost 6 bases at V and 0 bases at J; junction bases unmatched: 1. The CDR3 has 13 amino acids.

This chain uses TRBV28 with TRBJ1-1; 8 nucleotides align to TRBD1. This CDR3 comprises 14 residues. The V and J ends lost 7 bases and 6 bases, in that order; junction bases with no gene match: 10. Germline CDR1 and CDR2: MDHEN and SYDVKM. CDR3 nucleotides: TGTGCCAGCACTCTCCAGGGGGCGAAGGCTGAAGCTTTCTTT. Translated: CASTLQGAKAEAFF.

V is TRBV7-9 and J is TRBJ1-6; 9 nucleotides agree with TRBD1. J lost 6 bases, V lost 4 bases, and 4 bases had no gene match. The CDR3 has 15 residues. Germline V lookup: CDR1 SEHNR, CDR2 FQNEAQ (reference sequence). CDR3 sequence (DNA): TGTGCCAGCAGCTCCACACAGGGGGCTAATTCACCCCTCCACTTT. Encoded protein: CASSSTQGANSPLHF.